This TCR beta chain stems from a study of shared clonotypes between healthy human individuals. Study results and caveats: The authors sampled blood alone, and tissue repertoires likely differ.

CD8 cells regarded as naive lacked CD45RO, were positively chosen for CCR7, and omitted terminally differentiated effector memory CD45RA+ cells. The repertoire was sequenced with immunoSEQ multiplex PCR; TCRdb's copy has only in-frame clones and lacks some. The sample lists around 580,000 clones, roughly 98% occurring once. In its sample, this clone was seen once. Its antigen is unknown. The CDR3 consists of 17 residues. V dropped 1 base and J dropped 8 bases, with 21 bases sitting between them. Germline CDR1 SEHNR, CDR2 FQNEAQ (reference sequence). This clonotype was sampled from a man aged 25 to 40 in good health. The sample consisted of naive CD8+ T cells sorted from blood. The chain combines TRBV7-9 with TRBJ2-1, with D perhaps TRBD1 (5 bases). CDR3 residues: CASSLDFGASISDEQFF. CDR3 DNA sequence: TGTGCCAGCAGCTTAGATTTTGGGGCTTCGATAAGCGATGAGCAGTTCTTC. The entire variable domain, with the rest obtained from reference TRBV7-9 and TRBJ2-1, is as follows: DTGVSQNPRHKITKRGQNVTFRCDPISEHNRLYWYRQTLGQGPEFLTYFQNEAQLEKSRLLSDRFSAERPKGSFSTLEIQRTEQGDSAMYLCASSLDFGASISDEQFFGPGTRLTVL.